This paragraph covers one TCR beta chain sequence. This entry belongs to a study of shared clonotypes between healthy human individuals. Deep level was the assay's run setting. Assay used: immunoSEQ multiplex PCR; TCRdb lists only in-frame clones, some missing. The data contain a few million clones, under 97% of them singletons. This clonotype was sampled from a man between 18 and 35 years old in good health. Sequencing was performed on naive CD4+ T cells sorted from blood. The subset: CD45RA+ positively selected.

CDR3 sequence: CASSYFETGAATQYF. The CDR3 DNA follows: TGTGCCAGCAGTTACTTTGAGACAGGGGCGGCGACCCAGTACTTC. V is TRBV6-6 and J is TRBJ2-5; 8 nucleotides agree with TRBD1. This CDR3 is 15 amino acids long. In germline, CDR1 is MNHNY, CDR2 SVGAGI (reference sequence). V lost 1 base, J lost 7 bases, and 8 bases stayed unmatched.